One and the same sample provided the 2 T cell receptor beta chains below, sequenced in a study of radiotherapy plus CTLA-4 blockade in lung cancer listed by TCRdb under 2018. Library creation used the immunoSEQ multiplex PCR assay. Drawn from immuneACCESS, this table holds only the in-frame rearrangements with V and J called that TCRdb kept. Clones are partly lost; checked studies trace under half to an unresolved V gene and leave the rest unexplained. Counted in this sample were 62,000 or so clones; 70% to 80% of them appeared once. Jointly, the top ten make up 10% of the sample. The source was peripheral blood, collected from a patient treated with radiotherapy plus ipilimumab. The receptors were sampled from a human donor with non-small cell lung cancer who had a complete response to radiotherapy plus ipilimumab.

The rearrangement uses TRBV7-9 and TRBJ2-7; D not resolved. Deletions cut 2 bases from V and 0 bases from J, with 17 bases between. CDR1 and CDR2 (germline): SEHNR, FQNEAQ (reference sequence). The CDR3 contains 17 residues. CDR3 sequence: CASSLWLPRTSSYEQYF. In DNA form, the CDR3 reads TGTGCCAGCAGCTTATGGCTTCCGCGCACGAGCTCCTACGAGCAGTACTTC.

This chain links TRBV6-5 with TRBJ1-5; 7 nucleotides line up with TRBD1. CDR1 and CDR2 from the germline V gene are MNHEY and SVGAGI. The V gene end was trimmed by 6 bases and the J gene end by 5 bases; junction bases not matched to a gene: 7. The CDR3 is made up of 14 amino acids. CDR3 sequence reads: CASRMDRRHQPQHF. CDR3 coding DNA: TGTGCCAGCAGAATGGACAGGAGGCATCAGCCCCAGCATTTT.